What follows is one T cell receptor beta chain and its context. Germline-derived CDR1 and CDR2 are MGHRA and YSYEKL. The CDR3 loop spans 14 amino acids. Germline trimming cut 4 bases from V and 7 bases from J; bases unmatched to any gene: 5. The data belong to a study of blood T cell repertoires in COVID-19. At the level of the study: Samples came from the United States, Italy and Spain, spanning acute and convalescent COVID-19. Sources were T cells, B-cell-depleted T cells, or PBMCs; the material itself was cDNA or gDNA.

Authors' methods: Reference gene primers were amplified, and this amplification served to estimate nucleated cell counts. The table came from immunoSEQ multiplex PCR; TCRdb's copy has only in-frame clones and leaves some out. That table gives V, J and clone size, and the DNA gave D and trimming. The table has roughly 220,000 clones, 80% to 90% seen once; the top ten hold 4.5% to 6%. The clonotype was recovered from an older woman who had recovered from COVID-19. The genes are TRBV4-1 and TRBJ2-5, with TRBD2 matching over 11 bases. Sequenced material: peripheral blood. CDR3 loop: CASSPTSGVATQYF. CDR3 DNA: TGCGCCAGCAGCCCGACTAGCGGGGTAGCGACCCAGTACTTC.